A selection of T cell receptor beta chains follows, all from one sample in a study of T cells after yellow fever vaccination. TCRdb independently ran MiXCR on the 5' RACE reads; one entry per CDR3 protein. The table has about 500,000 distinct CDR3 sequences, about a sixth seen once; the top ten hold 15% to 20%. The starting material was PBMCs, obtained 4 to 6 days after the first yellow fever vaccination. The receptors were sampled from a man between 18 and 29 years old who received the YFV17D yellow fever vaccine. CDR3s include the opening cysteine and the closing phenylalanine or tryptophan. A D gene is named only where the DNA matches it firmly. Not all rows give a size; the values are once, few, many and, for expanded clones, a class.

CASSLRAGGVEAFF TGTGCCAGCAGCTTAAGGGCAGGGGGTGTTGAAGCTTTCTTT 14 - TRBV7-3 TRBD1 TRBJ1-1
CASSIQGVLSSEAFF TGTGCCAGTAGTATCCAGGGGGTGTTAAGTTCTGAAGCTTTCTTT 15 few TRBV19 TRBD1 TRBJ1-1
CAWSVAGGWNEQFF TGTGCCTGGAGTGTCGCGGGGGGGTGGAATGAGCAGTTCTTC 14 - TRBV30 TRBD2 TRBJ2-1
CASSLAGGPPDTQYF TGCGCCAGCAGCTTAGCGGGGGGGCCTCCAGATACGCAGTATTTT 15 - TRBV5-1 TRBD2 TRBJ2-3
CASTRGGREETQYF TGTGCCAGCACTAGGGGGGGCAGAGAAGAGACCCAGTACTTC 14 few TRBV7-2 - TRBJ2-5
CASSGTVETQYF TGTGCCAGCTCGGGGACAGTGGAGACCCAGTACTTC 12 - TRBV6-1 TRBD1 TRBJ2-5
CASSWDMETQYF TGTGCCAGCAGTTGGGACATGGAGACCCAGTACTTC 12 - TRBV7-9 - TRBJ2-5
CASRIAGDRTDTQYF TGCGCCAGCAGGATAGCAGGGGATCGAACAGATACGCAGTATTTT 15 few TRBV5-1 - TRBJ2-3
CASSLANGPNNEQFF TGCGCCAGCAGCTTGGCCAATGGGCCTAACAATGAGCAGTTCTTC 15 once TRBV5-1 - TRBJ2-1
CASSPGTGVKDEQYF TGTGCCAGCAGCCCCGGGACAGGGGTTAAGGACGAGCAGTACTTC 15 few TRBV12-3/TRBV12-4 TRBD1 TRBJ2-7
CASSPPVEGLDGYTF TGTGCCAGCTCACCACCGGTGGAGGGACTCGATGGCTACACCTTC 15 few TRBV18 - TRBJ1-2
CASSPWGTGELFF TGTGCCAGCAGCCCTTGGGGCACCGGGGAGCTGTTTTTT 13 - TRBV3-1 - TRBJ2-2
CASSFRDADEKLFF TGCGCCAGCAGCTTCCGGGACGCCGACGAAAAACTGTTTTTT 14 - TRBV5-1 - TRBJ1-4
CASAQGGPRVQYF TGTGCCTCCGCCCAGGGGGGCCCTAGGGTTCAGTACTTC 13 - TRBV5-5 - TRBJ2-4
CASSQSPGGKAFF TGTGCCAGCAGCCAATCTCCAGGCGGAAAAGCTTTCTTT 13 many TRBV3-1 - TRBJ1-1
CASSQREQGRSNQPQHF TGCGCCAGCAGCCAAAGGGAACAGGGCCGGAGCAATCAGCCCCAGCATTTT 17 few TRBV4-1 - TRBJ1-5
CASFIVHAGGYTF TGTGCCAGCTTTATTGTCCACGCGGGGGGCTACACCTTC 13 few TRBV7-2 - TRBJ1-2
CASSLSAPTGEKLFF TGTGCCAGCAGCTTATCCGCACCGACAGGGGAAAAACTGTTTTTT 15 - TRBV11-2 TRBD1 TRBJ1-4
CASSYSTGGGRGSYNEQFF TGTGCCAGCAGTTACTCGACCGGCGGGGGGCGGGGCTCCTACAATGAGCAGTTCTTC 19 few TRBV6-5 TRBD2 TRBJ2-1
CASSRTGREQFF TGTGCCAGCAGCCGAACAGGGAGGGAGCAGTTCTTC 12 few TRBV3-1 - TRBJ2-1
CASSVSGGASTDTQYF TGTGCCAGCAGCGTTAGCGGGGGGGCTAGCACAGATACGCAGTATTTT 16 - TRBV7-9 TRBD2 TRBJ2-3
CATSDGQGAIDNEQFF TGTGCCACCAGTGATGGGCAGGGGGCAATTGACAATGAGCAGTTCTTC 16 few TRBV24-1 TRBD1 TRBJ2-1
CASSLPSDGRGQFF TGTGCCAGCAGCTTACCCTCAGACGGACGTGGGCAGTTCTTC 14 few TRBV7-9 - TRBJ2-1
CASSLRLSGELFF TGTGCCAGCAGCCTCCGGTTATCCGGGGAGCTGTTTTTT 13 many TRBV28 - TRBJ2-2
CSVVGTYEQYF TGCAGCGTTGTGGGTACCTACGAGCAGTACTTC 11 - TRBV29-1 - TRBJ2-7
CASSLSQRRQGLYEKLFF TGTGCCAGCAGCTTATCCCAAAGACGACAGGGGCTGTATGAAAAACTGTTTTTT 18 few TRBV7-8 TRBD1 TRBJ1-4
CASSSGQGGEQYF TGTGCCAGCAGTTCCGGACAGGGGGGAGAGCAGTACTTC 13 many TRBV12-3/TRBV12-4 TRBD1 TRBJ2-7
CASSVAGGYYTF TGTGCCAGCAGTGTAGCAGGGGGATACTACACCTTC 12 - TRBV6-1 TRBD1 TRBJ1-2
CASSRGERRNSPLHF TGCGCCAGCAGCCGGGGGGAGCGCCGAAATTCACCCCTCCACTTT 15 few TRBV5-1 - TRBJ1-6
CASSPPWQARDEKLFF TGTGCCAGCAGCCCTCCATGGCAAGCAAGGGATGAAAAACTGTTTTTT 16 few TRBV12-3/TRBV12-4 - TRBJ1-4
CASSLGVDNKQFF TGTGCCAGCAGTCTGGGGGTAGACAATAAGCAGTTCTTC 13 - TRBV5-6 - TRBJ2-1
CASSLDGQLSIGAFF TGTGCCAGCAGCTTAGACGGACAACTTTCGATTGGAGCTTTCTTT 15 few TRBV5-5 - TRBJ1-1
CASSASGARGGGYTF TGTGCCAGCAGTGCCTCGGGGGCGCGAGGGGGTGGCTACACCTTC 15 - TRBV6-1 - TRBJ1-2
CASSEPPTYEQYF TGCGCCAGCAGCGAGCCCCCTACCTACGAGCAGTACTTC 13 - TRBV10-2 - TRBJ2-7
CSVEDNYGYTF TGCAGCGTTGAAGATAATTATGGCTACACCTTC 11 - TRBV29-1 - TRBJ1-2
CASSLGQGRVAFF TGTGCCAGCAGCCTGGGACAGGGTAGGGTAGCTTTCTTT 13 - TRBV7-3 TRBD1 TRBJ1-1
CASSQSSRGGEETQYF TGCGCCAGCAGCCAATCCTCCCGAGGAGGGGAAGAGACCCAGTACTTC 16 few TRBV4-3 - TRBJ2-5
CASSLDREASRGYTF TGTGCCAGCAGCTTAGATCGGGAGGCCTCTAGGGGCTACACCTTC 15 - TRBV11-2 - TRBJ1-2
CASSQIEAGELFF TGTGCCAGCAGCCAAATTGAGGCCGGGGAGCTGTTTTTT 13 - TRBV5-8 - TRBJ2-2
CASSYSIDRPLYEQYF TGTGCCAGCAGTTACTCGATAGACAGGCCTCTCTACGAGCAGTACTTC 16 few TRBV6-2/TRBV6-3 - TRBJ2-7
CASSQEWGRNEQFF TGCGCCAGCAGCCAAGAATGGGGGCGTAATGAGCAGTTCTTC 14 few TRBV4-3 - TRBJ2-1
CASSPIYSNQPQHF TGTGCCAGCAGTCCGATATATAGCAATCAGCCCCAGCATTTT 14 many TRBV12-3/TRBV12-4 - TRBJ1-5
CASTLNTEAFF TGTGCCAGCACACTGAACACTGAAGCTTTCTTT 11 many TRBV12-3/TRBV12-4 - TRBJ1-1
CSVDLDTDTQYF TGCAGCGTTGACTTAGACACAGATACGCAGTATTTT 12 - TRBV29-1 - TRBJ2-3
CASSPSGLSGYTF TGTGCCAGCTCACCGAGCGGGTTGTCGGGCTACACCTTC 13 - TRBV18 - TRBJ1-2
CAISGDWGTEAFF TGTGCCATCAGTGGCGACTGGGGGACTGAAGCTTTCTTT 13 few TRBV10-3 - TRBJ1-1